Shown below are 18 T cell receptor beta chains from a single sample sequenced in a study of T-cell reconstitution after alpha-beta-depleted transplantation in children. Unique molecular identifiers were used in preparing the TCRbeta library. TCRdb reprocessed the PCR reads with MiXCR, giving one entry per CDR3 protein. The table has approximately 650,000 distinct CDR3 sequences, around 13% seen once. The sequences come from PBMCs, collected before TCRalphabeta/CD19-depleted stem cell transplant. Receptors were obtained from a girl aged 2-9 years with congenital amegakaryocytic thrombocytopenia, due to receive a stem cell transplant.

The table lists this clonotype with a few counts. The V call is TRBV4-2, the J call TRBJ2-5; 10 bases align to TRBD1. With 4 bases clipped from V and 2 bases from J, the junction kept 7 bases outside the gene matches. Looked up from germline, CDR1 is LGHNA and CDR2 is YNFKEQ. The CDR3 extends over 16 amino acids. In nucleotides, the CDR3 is TGTGCCAGCAGCCGGCAAAGACAGGGGGCACAAGAGACCCAGTACTTC. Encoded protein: CASSRQRQGAQETQYF.

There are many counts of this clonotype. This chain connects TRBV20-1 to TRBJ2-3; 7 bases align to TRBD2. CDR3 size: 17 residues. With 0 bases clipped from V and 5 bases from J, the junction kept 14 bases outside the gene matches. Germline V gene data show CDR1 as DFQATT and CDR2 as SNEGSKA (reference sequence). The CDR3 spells CSARDHQSSAGVDTQYF. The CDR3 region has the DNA TGCAGTGCTAGAGATCATCAGAGTTCGGCGGGGGTAGATACGCAGTATTTT.

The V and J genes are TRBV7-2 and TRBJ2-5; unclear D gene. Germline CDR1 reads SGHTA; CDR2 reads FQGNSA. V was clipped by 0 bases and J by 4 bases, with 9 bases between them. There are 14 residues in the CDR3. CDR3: CASSLAYPSETQYF. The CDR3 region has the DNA TGTGCCAGCAGCTTAGCTTACCCATCAGAGACCCAGTACTTC.

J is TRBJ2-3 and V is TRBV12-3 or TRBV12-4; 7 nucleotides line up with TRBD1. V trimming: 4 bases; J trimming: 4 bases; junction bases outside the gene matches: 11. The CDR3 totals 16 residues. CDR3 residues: CASSSLDRALADTQYF. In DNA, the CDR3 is TGTGCCAGCAGTTCCCTAGACAGGGCCCTTGCAGATACGCAGTATTTT.

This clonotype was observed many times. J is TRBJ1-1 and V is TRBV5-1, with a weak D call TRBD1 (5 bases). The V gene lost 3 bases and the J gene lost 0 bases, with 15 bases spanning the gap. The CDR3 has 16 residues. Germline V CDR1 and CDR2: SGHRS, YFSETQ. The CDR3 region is CASSSGTAYMNTEAFF. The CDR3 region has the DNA TGCGCCAGCAGCTCGGGGACGGCCTACATGAACACTGAAGCTTTCTTT.

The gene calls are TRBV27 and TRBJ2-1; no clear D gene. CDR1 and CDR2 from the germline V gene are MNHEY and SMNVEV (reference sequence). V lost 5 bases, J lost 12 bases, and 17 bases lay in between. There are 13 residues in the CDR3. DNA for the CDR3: TGTGCCAGCAGTCATGACCCCGGTGCTGTGCAGTTCTTC. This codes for CASSHDPGAVQFF.

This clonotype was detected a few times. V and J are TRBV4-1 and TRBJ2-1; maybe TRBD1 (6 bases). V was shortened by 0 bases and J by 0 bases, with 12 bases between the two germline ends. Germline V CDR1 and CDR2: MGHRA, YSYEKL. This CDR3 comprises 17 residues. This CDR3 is CASSQEGAGSSYNEQFF. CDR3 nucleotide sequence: TGCGCCAGCAGCCAAGAGGGGGCGGGCAGCTCCTACAATGAGCAGTTCTTC.

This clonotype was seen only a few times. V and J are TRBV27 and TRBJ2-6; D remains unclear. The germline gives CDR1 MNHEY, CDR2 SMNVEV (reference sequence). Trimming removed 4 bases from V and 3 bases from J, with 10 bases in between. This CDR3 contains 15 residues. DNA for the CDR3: TGTGCCAGCAGTTCTGTTTACCATGGGGCCAACGTCCTGACTTTC. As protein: CASSSVYHGANVLTF. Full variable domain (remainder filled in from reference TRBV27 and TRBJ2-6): EAQVTQNPRYLITVTGKKLTVTCSQNMNHEYMSWYRQDPGLGLRQIYYSMNVEVTDKGDVPEGYKVSRKEKRNFPLILESPSPNQTSLYFCASSSVYHGANVLTFGAGSRLTVL.

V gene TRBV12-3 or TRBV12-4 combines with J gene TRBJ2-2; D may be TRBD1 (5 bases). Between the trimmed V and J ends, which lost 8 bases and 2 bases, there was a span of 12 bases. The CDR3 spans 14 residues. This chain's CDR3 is CASALTANTGELFF. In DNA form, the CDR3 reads TGTGCCAGCGCATTGACAGCCAACACCGGGGAGCTGTTTTTT.

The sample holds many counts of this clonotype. The CDR3 spells CASSPTRLIGELFF. The CDR3 bases are TGTGCCAGCAGTCCGACTAGGCTGATCGGGGAGCTGTTTTTT. The chain couples TRBV27 to TRBJ2-2; maybe TRBD2 (6 bases). CDR1 and CDR2 (germline): MNHEY, SMNVEV (reference sequence). The CDR3 length is 14 residues. Deletions cut 5 bases from V and 7 bases from J, with 14 bases between.

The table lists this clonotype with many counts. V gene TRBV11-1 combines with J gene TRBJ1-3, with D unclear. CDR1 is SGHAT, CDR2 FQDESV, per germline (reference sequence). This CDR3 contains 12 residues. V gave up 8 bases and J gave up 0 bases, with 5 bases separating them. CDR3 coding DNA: TGTGCCAGCTTTTCCTCTGGAAACACCATATATTTT. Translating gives CASFSSGNTIYF.

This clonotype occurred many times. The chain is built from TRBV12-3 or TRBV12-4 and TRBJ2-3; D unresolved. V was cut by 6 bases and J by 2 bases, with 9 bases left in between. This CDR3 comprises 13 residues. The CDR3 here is CASSRRLTDTQYF. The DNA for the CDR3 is TGTGCCAGCAGCCGGAGACTCACAGATACGCAGTATTTT.

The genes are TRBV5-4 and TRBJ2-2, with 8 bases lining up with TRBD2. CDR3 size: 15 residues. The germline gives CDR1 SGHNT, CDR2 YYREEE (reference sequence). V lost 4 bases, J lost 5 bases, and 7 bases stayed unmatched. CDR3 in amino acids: CASSARLAPTGELFF. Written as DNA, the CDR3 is TGTGCCAGCAGCGCTAGACTAGCGCCGACCGGGGAGCTGTTTTTT.

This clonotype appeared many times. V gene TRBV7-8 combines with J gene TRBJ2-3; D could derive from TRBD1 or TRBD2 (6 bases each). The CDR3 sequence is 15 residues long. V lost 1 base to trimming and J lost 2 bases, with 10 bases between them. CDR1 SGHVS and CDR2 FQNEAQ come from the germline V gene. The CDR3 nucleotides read TGTGCCAGCAGCTTAGAGGGGGGCCCCACAGATACGCAGTATTTT. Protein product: CASSLEGGPTDTQYF. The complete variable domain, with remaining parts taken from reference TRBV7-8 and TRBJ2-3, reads GAGVSQSPRYKVAKRGQDVALRCDPISGHVSLFWYQQALGQGPEFLTYFQNEAQLDKSGLPSDRFFAERPEGSVSTLKIQRTQQEDSAVYLCASSLEGGPTDTQYFGPGTRLTVL.

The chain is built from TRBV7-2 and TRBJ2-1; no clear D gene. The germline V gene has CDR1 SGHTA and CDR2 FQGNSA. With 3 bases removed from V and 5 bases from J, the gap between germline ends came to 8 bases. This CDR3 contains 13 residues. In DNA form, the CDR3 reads TGTGCCAGCAGCTTGGTTAACGACAATGAGCAGTTCTTC. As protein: CASSLVNDNEQFF.

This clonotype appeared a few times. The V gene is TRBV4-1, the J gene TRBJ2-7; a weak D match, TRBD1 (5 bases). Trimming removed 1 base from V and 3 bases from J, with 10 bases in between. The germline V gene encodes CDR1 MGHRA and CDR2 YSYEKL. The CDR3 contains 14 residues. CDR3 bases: TGCGCCAGCAGCCAAGCACAGGATGGCTACGAGCAGTACTTC. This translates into CASSQAQDGYEQYF.

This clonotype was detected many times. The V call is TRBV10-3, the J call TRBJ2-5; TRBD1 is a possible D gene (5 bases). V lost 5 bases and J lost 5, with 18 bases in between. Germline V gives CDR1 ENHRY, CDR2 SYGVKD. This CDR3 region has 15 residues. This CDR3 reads CAISPPGRGRETQYF. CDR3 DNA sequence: TGTGCCATCAGTCCCCCTGGTAGGGGCCGTGAGACCCAGTACTTC.

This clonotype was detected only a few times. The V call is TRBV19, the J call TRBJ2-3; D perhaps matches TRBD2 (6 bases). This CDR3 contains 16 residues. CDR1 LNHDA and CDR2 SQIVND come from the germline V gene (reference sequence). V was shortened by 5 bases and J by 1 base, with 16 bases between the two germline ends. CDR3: CASSLGNPGGTDTQYF. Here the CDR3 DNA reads TGTGCCAGTAGTCTCGGGAACCCGGGGGGCACAGATACGCAGTATTTT. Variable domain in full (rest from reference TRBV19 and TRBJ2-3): DGGITQSPKYLFRKEGQNVTLSCEQNLNHDAMYWYRQDPGQGLRLIYYSQIVNDFQKGDIAEGYSVSREKKESFPLTVTSAQKNPTAFYLCASSLGNPGGTDTQYFGPGTRLTVL.